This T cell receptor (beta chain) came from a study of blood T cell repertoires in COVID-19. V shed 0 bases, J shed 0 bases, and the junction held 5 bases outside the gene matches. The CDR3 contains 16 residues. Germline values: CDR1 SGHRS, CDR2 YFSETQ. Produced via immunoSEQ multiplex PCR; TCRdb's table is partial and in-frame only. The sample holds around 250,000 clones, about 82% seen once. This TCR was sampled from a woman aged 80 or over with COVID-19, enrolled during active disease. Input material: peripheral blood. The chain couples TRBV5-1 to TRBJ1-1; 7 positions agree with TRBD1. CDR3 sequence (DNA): TGCGCCAGCAGCTTGGGAGGGACAGCCCTGAACACTGAAGCTTTCTTT. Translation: CASSLGGTALNTEAFF.